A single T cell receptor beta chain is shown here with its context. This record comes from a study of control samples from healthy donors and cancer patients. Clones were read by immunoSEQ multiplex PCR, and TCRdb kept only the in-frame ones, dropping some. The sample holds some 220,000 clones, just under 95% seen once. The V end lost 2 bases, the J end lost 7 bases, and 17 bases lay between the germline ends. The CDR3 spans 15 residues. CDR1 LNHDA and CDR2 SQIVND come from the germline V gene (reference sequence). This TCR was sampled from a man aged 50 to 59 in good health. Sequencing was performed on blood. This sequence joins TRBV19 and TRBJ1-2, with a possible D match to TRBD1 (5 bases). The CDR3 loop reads CASSIRSREFGGYTF. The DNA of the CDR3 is TGTGCCAGTAGTATACGGAGCAGGGAGTTCGGTGGCTACACCTTC.